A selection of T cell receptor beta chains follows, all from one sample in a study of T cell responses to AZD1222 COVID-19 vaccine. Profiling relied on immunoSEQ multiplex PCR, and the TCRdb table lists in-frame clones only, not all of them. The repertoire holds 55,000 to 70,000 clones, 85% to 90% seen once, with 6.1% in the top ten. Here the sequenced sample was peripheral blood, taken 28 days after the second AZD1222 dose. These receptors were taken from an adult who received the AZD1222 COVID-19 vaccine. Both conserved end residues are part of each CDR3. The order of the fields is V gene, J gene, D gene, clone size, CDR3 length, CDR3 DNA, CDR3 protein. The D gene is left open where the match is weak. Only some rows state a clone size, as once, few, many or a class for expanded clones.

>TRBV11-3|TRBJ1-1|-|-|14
TGTGCCAGCAGCTTTACAGGATCGAACACTGAAGCTTTCTTT
CASSFTGSNTEAFF
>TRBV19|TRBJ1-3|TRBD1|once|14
TGTGCCAGTAGTTGGACAGGCACCGAAAACACCATATATTTT
CASSWTGTENTIYF
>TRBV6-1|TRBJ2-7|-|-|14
TGTGCCAGCAGTGAGCCGAGGGACCGGGGAAAGTTCTTCTTC
CASSEPRDRGKFFF
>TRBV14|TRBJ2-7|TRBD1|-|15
TGTGCCAGCAGCCGCGAGACAGGGCGGTGGTACGAGCAGTACTTC
CASSRETGRWYEQYF
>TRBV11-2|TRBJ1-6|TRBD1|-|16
TGTGCCAGCAGCCAAAACCCGACAGGGAATAATTCACCCCTCCACTTT
CASSQNPTGNNSPLHF
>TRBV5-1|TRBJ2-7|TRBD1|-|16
TGCGCCAGCAGCTTGGAAAACAGGGGACCCTCCTACGAGCAGTACTTC
CASSLENRGPSYEQYF
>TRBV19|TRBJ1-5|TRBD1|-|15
TGTGCCAGTAGTATGGGGACAGGGGGCGGGCAGCCCCAGCATTTT
CASSMGTGGGQPQHF
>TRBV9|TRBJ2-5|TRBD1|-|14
TGTGCCAGCAGCGTGGGACAGGTGGAGGAGACCCAGTACTTC
CASSVGQVEETQYF
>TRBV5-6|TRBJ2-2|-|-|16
TGTGCCAGCAGCTCTAGGCCCTCCCGGGGCACCGGGGAGCTGTTTTTT
CASSSRPSRGTGELFF
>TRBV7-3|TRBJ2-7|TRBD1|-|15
TGTGCCAGCAGCTCCCGGGACAGGGGGCTCTACGAGCAGTACTTC
CASSSRDRGLYEQYF
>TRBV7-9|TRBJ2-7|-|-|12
TGTGCCAGCAGCCAGACGGCGGTCGAGCAGTACTTC
CASSQTAVEQYF
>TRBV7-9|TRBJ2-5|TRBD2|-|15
TGTGCCAGCAGCTTTCTAGCGGTAGGCACGGAGACCCAGTACTTC
CASSFLAVGTETQYF
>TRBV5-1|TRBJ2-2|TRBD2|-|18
TGCGCCAGCAGCCCATCTCGCGGGGGGGCTTCGTGGACCGGGGAGCTGTTTTTT
CASSPSRGGASWTGELFF
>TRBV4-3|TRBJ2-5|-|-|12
TGCGCCGAGAATGGACGGGACGAGACCCAGTACTTC
CAENGRDETQYF
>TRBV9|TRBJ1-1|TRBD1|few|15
TGTGCCAGCAGCGTAGAGGGGGCCGCTAACACTGAAGCTTTCTTT
CASSVEGAANTEAFF
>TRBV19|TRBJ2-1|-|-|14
TGTGCCAGCAGACCCGGCCGGGACCGCAATGAGCAGTTCTTC
CASRPGRDRNEQFF
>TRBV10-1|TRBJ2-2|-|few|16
TGCGCCAGCAGTGATTACGGGCAGACGAACACCGGGGAGCTGTTTTTT
CASSDYGQTNTGELFF
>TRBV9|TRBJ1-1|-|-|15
TGTGCCAGCAGCGTATCGACCGGGGGGAACTCTGAAGCTTTCTTT
CASSVSTGGNSEAFF
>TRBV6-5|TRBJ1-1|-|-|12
TGTGCCAGCAGCCCCACGAACACTGAAGCTTTCTTT
CASSPTNTEAFF
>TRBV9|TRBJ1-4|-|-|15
TGTGCCAGCAGCGCGGAGGGGGGGTGGAATGAAAAACTGTTTTTT
CASSAEGGWNEKLFF
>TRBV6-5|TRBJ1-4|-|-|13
TGTGCCAGCCTAGCCAGTAGTTGGGAAAAACTGTTTTTT
CASLASSWEKLFF
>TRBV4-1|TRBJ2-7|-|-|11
TGCGCCAGCAGCCAAGAATACGAGCAGTACTTC
CASSQEYEQYF
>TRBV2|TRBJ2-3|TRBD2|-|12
TGTGCCAGCAGACTAGCGGGTATTACGCAGTATTTT
CASRLAGITQYF
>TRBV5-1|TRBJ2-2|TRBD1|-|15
TGCGCCAGCCGAAGACAGGGGTCCAACACCGGGGAGCTGTTTTTT
CASRRQGSNTGELFF
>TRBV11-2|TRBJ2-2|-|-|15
TGTGCCAGCAGCTTAGATCCGGGGCCCCCCGGGGAGCTGTTTTTT
CASSLDPGPPGELFF
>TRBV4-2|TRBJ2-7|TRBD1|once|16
TGTGCCAGCAGCCATACCGCCGGGACAGCGAACCTTGAGCAGTACTTC
CASSHTAGTANLEQYF
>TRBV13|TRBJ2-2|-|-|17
TGTGCCAGCAGCCCCCACCAGGGCTCCTATACTACCGGGGAGCTGTTTTTT
CASSPHQGSYTTGELFF
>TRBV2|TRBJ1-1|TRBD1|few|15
TGTGCCAGCAACAAAGGGGCAGGGGGGAACACTGAAGCTTTCTTT
CASNKGAGGNTEAFF
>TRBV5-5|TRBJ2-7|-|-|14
TGTGCCAGCAGCTCAGGGGTATCGAGGAACGAGCAGTACTTC
CASSSGVSRNEQYF
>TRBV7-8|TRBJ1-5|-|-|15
TGTGCCAGCAGCTTAGGACCAGCTGGGGATCAGCCCCAGCATTTT
CASSLGPAGDQPQHF
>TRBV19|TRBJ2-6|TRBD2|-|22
TGTGCCAGTAGTATCGACCATACCGGGACTAGCGGGAAAAGCTCTGGGGCCAACGTCCTGACTTTC
CASSIDHTGTSGKSSGANVLTF
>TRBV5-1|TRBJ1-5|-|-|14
TGCGCCAGCAAGGAGAGGGCGGGCAATCAGCCCCAGCATTTT
CASKERAGNQPQHF
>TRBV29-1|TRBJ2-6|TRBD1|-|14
TGCAGCGTTAGACAGGGGGCTGGGGCCAACGTCCTGACTTTC
CSVRQGAGANVLTF
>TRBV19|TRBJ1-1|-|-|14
TGTGCCAGTAGTCGGGGGGTCTCGAACACTGAAGCTTTCTTT
CASSRGVSNTEAFF
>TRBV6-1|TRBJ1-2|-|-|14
TGTGCCAGCAGTGAATCGGGGGGAAAGGACGGCTACACCTTC
CASSESGGKDGYTF
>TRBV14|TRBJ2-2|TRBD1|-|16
TGTGCCAGCAGCTTCCGACAGGGGCTGATGGCCGGGGAGCTGTTTTTT
CASSFRQGLMAGELFF
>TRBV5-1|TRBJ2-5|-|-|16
TGCGCCAGCAGCTTGGGGGGTGGGAACCTACAAGAGACCCAGTACTTC
CASSLGGGNLQETQYF
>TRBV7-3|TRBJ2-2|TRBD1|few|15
TGTGCCAGCAGCCGGGACAGGGGGCGGACCGGGGAGCTGTTTTTT
CASSRDRGRTGELFF
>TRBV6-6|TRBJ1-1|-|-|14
TGTGCCAGCAGCGACCACAGGGAAGACACTGAAGCTTTCTTT
CASSDHREDTEAFF
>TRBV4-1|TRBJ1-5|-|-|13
TGCGCCAGCAGCCAAGACGTGAATCAGCCCCAGCATTTT
CASSQDVNQPQHF
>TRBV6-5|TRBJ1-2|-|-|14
TGTGCCAGCAGTTACTCGTCGACAGTCTATGGCTACACCTTC
CASSYSSTVYGYTF
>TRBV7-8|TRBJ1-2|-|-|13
TGTGCCAGCAGCGTGGGGGGGAGCTATGGCTACACCTTC
CASSVGGSYGYTF
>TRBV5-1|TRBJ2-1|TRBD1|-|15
TGCGCCAGCAGCTCTGGGACAGGGTCTTTCGATGAGCAGTTCTTC
CASSSGTGSFDEQFF
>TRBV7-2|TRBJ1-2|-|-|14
TGTGCCAGCAGTCCCGGGGGCCGGAACTATGGCTACACCTTC
CASSPGGRNYGYTF
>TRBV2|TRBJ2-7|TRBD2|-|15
TGTGCCAGCAGCGGAGGACTAGCGGGAGTCTACGAGCAGTACTTC
CASSGGLAGVYEQYF
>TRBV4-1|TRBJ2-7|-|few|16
TGCGCCAGCAGCCAACCGGGACGGACGTCCCGTTACGAGCAGTACTTC
CASSQPGRTSRYEQYF
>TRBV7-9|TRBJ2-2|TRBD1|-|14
TGTGCCAGCAGGCCCACAGGGGGCTTCGGGGAGCTGTTTTTT
CASRPTGGFGELFF
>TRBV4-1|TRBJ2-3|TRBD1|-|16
TGCGCCAGCAGTTTACTCGGGACAGGTCGCACAGATACGCAGTATTTT
CASSLLGTGRTDTQYF
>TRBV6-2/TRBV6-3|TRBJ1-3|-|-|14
TGTGCCAGCAGTTACCTCAGATCTGGAAACACCATATATTTT
CASSYLRSGNTIYF
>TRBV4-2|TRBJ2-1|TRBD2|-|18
TGTGCCAGCAGCCAAGTGAGATGGGAGACTAGCGGCCTCAATGAGCAGTTCTTC
CASSQVRWETSGLNEQFF
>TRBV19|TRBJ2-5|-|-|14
TGTGCCAGTAGTATTCCAGGTGCCCAAGAGACCCAGTACTTC
CASSIPGAQETQYF
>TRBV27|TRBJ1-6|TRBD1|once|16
TGTGCCAGCAGTGTACCGGGACAGGGGGCTTATTCACCCCTCCACTTT
CASSVPGQGAYSPLHF
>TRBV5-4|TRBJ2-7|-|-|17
TGTGCCAGCAGCTCGGGACTCGGGGTCATGACGTTCTACGAGCAGTACTTC
CASSSGLGVMTFYEQYF
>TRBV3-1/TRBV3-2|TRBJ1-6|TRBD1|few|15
TGTGCCAGCAGCCAAGGGGGGACAGCAGCTTCACCCCTCCACTTT
CASSQGGTAASPLHF
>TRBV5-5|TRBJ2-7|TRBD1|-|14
TGTGCCAGCAGCTTAAGGGACAGGGGCTACGAGCAGTACTTC
CASSLRDRGYEQYF
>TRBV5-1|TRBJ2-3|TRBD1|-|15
TGCGCCAGCAGCTTCCAGGGACAGGGCACAGATACGCAGTATTTT
CASSFQGQGTDTQYF
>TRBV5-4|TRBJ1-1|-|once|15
TGTGCCAGCAGCTTAGGTATAGCCATGAACACTGAAGCTTTCTTT
CASSLGIAMNTEAFF
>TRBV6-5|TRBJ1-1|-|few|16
TGTGCCAGCAGTTTTGGGGGGGATCGGGCGAACACTGAAGCTTTCTTT
CASSFGGDRANTEAFF
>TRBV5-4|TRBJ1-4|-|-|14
TGTGCCAGCAGCTTGGCGGGCGGGACAGAAAAACTGTTTTTT
CASSLAGGTEKLFF